The 20 T cell receptor beta chains in this list originate from one sample, sequenced in a study of blood T cell repertoires in COVID-19. The method was immunoSEQ multiplex PCR; TCRdb's version includes in-frame clones alone and lacks a portion of them. The sample has about 150,000 clones; approximately 80% are singletons. The sample consisted of PBMCs or T cells enriched from blood (not recorded which). The receptors originated from a man between 65 and 85 years old who had been exposed to COVID-19.

V is TRBV7-3 and J is TRBJ1-1; D uncertain. CDR1 is SGHTA, CDR2 FQGTGA, per germline. Trimming shortened V by 5 bases and J by 3 bases, and 10 bases separated the two germline ends. This CDR3 spans 13 amino acids. CDR3 amino acids: CASSIRRDTEAFF. The CDR3, as DNA: TGTGCCAGCAGCATCCGCCGGGACACTGAAGCTTTCTTT.

The CDR3 here is CATSSRVGRGNQPQHF. Here the CDR3 DNA reads TGTGCCACCAGCTCAAGAGTGGGGAGGGGCAATCAGCCCCAGCATTTT. The chain carries TRBV15 and TRBJ1-5; D not certain. Trimming cost V 5 bases and J 2 bases, with 16 bases left between them. Germline values: CDR1 LNHNV, CDR2 YYDKDF (reference sequence). This CDR3 is built from 16 residues.

The chain employs TRBV5-6 and TRBJ2-3, with D possibly being TRBD2 (6 bases). Germline V gives CDR1 SGHDT, CDR2 YYEEEE. This CDR3 is 15 amino acids long. Trimming removed 2 bases from V and 1 base from J, with 11 bases in between. The CDR3 DNA sequence: TGTGCCAGCAGCTTTAGACTAGAGGGCACAGATACGCAGTATTTT. As protein: CASSFRLEGTDTQYF.

On this clone: This CDR3 is also generated by other DNA sequences in the sample. The chain links TRBV7-2 to TRBJ1-5; the match to TRBD1 covers 7 bases. This CDR3 has 13 amino acids. CDR1 is SGHTA, CDR2 FQGNSA, per germline. With 6 bases clipped from V and 5 bases from J, the junction kept 4 bases outside the gene matches. CDR3 protein: CASSLDRDQPQHF. For the CDR3, the DNA is TGTGCCAGCAGTCTAGACAGGGATCAGCCCCAGCATTTT.

This clone was observed once. Other DNA sequences from this sample encode an identical CDR3 as well. The chain recombines TRBV29-1 with TRBJ2-5; D is unresolved. V gave up 1 base and J gave up 4 bases, with 7 bases separating them. The CDR3 loop spans 12 amino acids. Per germline, CDR1 SQVTM and CDR2 ANQGSEA. This CDR3 is CSVEGLGETQYF. CDR3 coding DNA: TGCAGCGTTGAAGGCCTCGGAGAGACCCAGTACTTC.

V gene TRBV9 combines with J gene TRBJ1-6; D call uncertain. Trimming left V 3 bases short and J 8 bases short, with 9 bases between. Per the germline V gene, CDR1 is SGDLS and CDR2 is YYNGEE. This CDR3 comprises 13 residues. The DNA for the CDR3 is TGTGCCAGCAGCGCACACCTGGATTCACCCCTCCACTTT. Translation: CASSAHLDSPLHF.

This clone was recorded only once. The V gene is TRBV5-6, the J gene TRBJ2-5; 12 bases are shared with TRBD2. The V gene's germline CDR1 is SGHDT and CDR2 YYEEEE. V lost 5 bases, J lost 2 bases, and 4 bases stayed unmatched. The CDR3 is 15 amino acids. The CDR3, as DNA: TGTGCCAGCAGGCGACTAGCGGGGGTACAAGAGACCCAGTACTTC. Amino acids: CASRRLAGVQETQYF.

V gene TRBV11-2 combines with J gene TRBJ2-7; D possibly corresponds to TRBD1 (5 bases). The CDR3 spans 15 residues. V was shortened by 2 bases and J by 0 bases, with 11 bases between the two germline ends. Germline CDR1 is SGHAT and CDR2 is FQNNGV. DNA for the CDR3: TGTGCCAGCAGCTTAAGTGACAGCCTCTCCTACGAGCAGTACTTC. Translation gives CASSLSDSLSYEQYF. Complete variable domain (other parts from reference TRBV11-2 and TRBJ2-7): EAGVAQSPRYKIIEKRQSVAFWCNPISGHATLYWYQQILGQGPKLLIQFQNNGVVDDSQLPKDRFSAERLKGVDSTLKIQPAKLEDSAVYLCASSLSDSLSYEQYFGPGTRLTVT.

The J gene is TRBJ2-3, the V gene TRBV20-1; TRBD2 is a possible D gene (6 bases). The germline V gene has CDR1 DFQATT and CDR2 SNEGSKA (reference sequence). The CDR3 consists of 14 residues. V lost 3 bases to trimming and J lost 3 bases, with 13 bases between them. The CDR3 DNA sequence: TGCAGTGCTAGTATCGGGGGTGGAACAGATACGCAGTATTTT. It encodes CSASIGGGTDTQYF.

The V gene is TRBV7-2, the J gene TRBJ1-5; 12 nucleotides agree with TRBD1. CDR3 length: 16 residues. CDR1 and CDR2 (germline): SGHTA, FQGNSA. Trimming at V came to 0 bases and at J to 6 bases, leaving 3 bases not matched to a gene. The CDR3 loop reads CASSLAGTGGGQPQHF. DNA of the CDR3: TGTGCCAGCAGCTTAGCGGGGACAGGGGGCGGTCAGCCCCAGCATTTT.

CDR3 nucleotide sequence: TGTGCCAGCAGTGAACCCCAGGGGGCTAGCTCCTACGAGCAGTACTTC. This gives the protein CASSEPQGASSYEQYF. V usage is TRBV27 and J usage is TRBJ2-7; 8 bases fit TRBD1. This CDR3 has 16 residues. V trimming: 5 bases; J trimming: 0 bases; junction bases outside the gene matches: 9. CDR1 is MNHEY, CDR2 SMNVEV, per germline (reference sequence).

The rearrangement links TRBV6-4 to TRBJ2-1; 9 positions agree with TRBD1. CDR1 MRHNA and CDR2 SNTAGT come from the germline V gene. CDR3 length: 16 amino acids. Trimming cost V 6 bases and J 5 bases; bases outside gene matches: 11. CDR3 amino acids: CASSPAGTGKHNEQFF. CDR3 sequence (DNA): TGTGCCAGCAGCCCAGCCGGGACAGGGAAGCACAATGAGCAGTTCTTC.

V and J are TRBV28 and TRBJ1-4; maybe TRBD1 (5 bases). This CDR3 has 15 residues. Germline V gives CDR1 MDHEN, CDR2 SYDVKM. Trimming stripped 5 bases from V and 0 bases from J, with 10 bases between. CDR3 loop: CASSPRGSTNEKLFF. In DNA, the CDR3 is TGTGCCAGCAGTCCTAGGGGTTCAACTAATGAAAAACTGTTTTTT.

The chain has TRBV5-1 and TRBJ1-2, with TRBD1 identical over 9 bases. CDR3 size: 14 residues. CDR1 and CDR2 from the germline V gene are SGHRS and YFSETQ. V gave up 7 bases and J gave up 5 bases; unmatched junction bases: 9. The CDR3 here is CASGQTGGGYGYTF. CDR3 in DNA: TGCGCCAGCGGACAAACAGGGGGCGGATATGGCTACACCTTC.

V usage is TRBV4-3 and J usage is TRBJ2-5; 9 positions match TRBD2. Trimming cost V 4 bases and J 5 bases; bases outside gene matches: 5. The CDR3 extends over 14 amino acids. Germline CDR1 is LGHNA and CDR2 is YSLEER. CDR3 bases: TGCGCCAGCAGCCCCCGACTAGCGGTGGAGACCCAGTACTTC. Encoded protein: CASSPRLAVETQYF.

This sequence joins TRBV7-9 and TRBJ1-4; tentative D call: TRBD1 (5 bases). V was trimmed by 0 bases and J by 10 bases, leaving 15 bases between them. CDR1 and CDR2 (germline): SEHNR, FQNEAQ (reference sequence). The CDR3 contains 15 residues. The CDR3 sequence is CASSLALRGSGKLFF. Here the CDR3 DNA reads TGTGCCAGCAGCTTAGCCCTCCGGGGGAGTGGAAAACTGTTTTTT.

This rearrangement joins TRBV3-1 (or the pseudogene TRBV3-2) to TRBJ2-7; TRBD2 agrees at 8 bases. The CDR3 spans 15 residues. Germline assignment: CDR1 LGHDT and CDR2 YNNKEL (reference sequence). The V and J ends lost 5 bases and 12 bases, in that order; junction bases with no gene match: 18. CDR3 protein: CASSSEGGGSLFRYF. CDR3 coding DNA: TGTGCCAGCAGCTCCGAAGGCGGGGGGTCTTTATTTCGGTACTTC.

V gene TRBV4-1 combines with J gene TRBJ1-2; weak D call: TRBD1 (5 bases). This CDR3 contains 14 residues. The germline V gene encodes CDR1 MGHRA and CDR2 YSYEKL. V was clipped by 4 bases and J by 8 bases, with 17 bases between them. The CDR3 sequence is CASSRDGTVQGYTF. In DNA, the CDR3 is TGCGCCAGCAGCCGAGATGGGACTGTTCAGGGCTACACCTTC.

CDR3 bases: TGTGCCAGCAGCCAAGTCGTGTTACCGGGGGGGAACGAGCAGTACTTC. It encodes CASSQVVLPGGNEQYF. The chain is built from TRBV3-1 (or the pseudogene TRBV3-2) and TRBJ2-7; 8 nucleotides line up with TRBD2. CDR3 size: 16 residues. J was trimmed by 5 bases and V by 1 base; bases with no gene match: 10. Germline loops: CDR1 LGHDT, CDR2 YNNKEL (reference sequence).

This sequence joins TRBV6-2 or TRBV6-3 and TRBJ2-7; 7 bases agree with TRBD1. This CDR3 region has 14 residues. Per germline, CDR1 MNHEY and CDR2 SVGEGT. The trim removed 2 bases at V and 3 bases at J, leaving 4 bases unmatched. CDR3 nucleotides: TGTGCCAGCAGTTACACCACAGGGGTCTACGAGCAGTACTTC. This translates into CASSYTTGVYEQYF.